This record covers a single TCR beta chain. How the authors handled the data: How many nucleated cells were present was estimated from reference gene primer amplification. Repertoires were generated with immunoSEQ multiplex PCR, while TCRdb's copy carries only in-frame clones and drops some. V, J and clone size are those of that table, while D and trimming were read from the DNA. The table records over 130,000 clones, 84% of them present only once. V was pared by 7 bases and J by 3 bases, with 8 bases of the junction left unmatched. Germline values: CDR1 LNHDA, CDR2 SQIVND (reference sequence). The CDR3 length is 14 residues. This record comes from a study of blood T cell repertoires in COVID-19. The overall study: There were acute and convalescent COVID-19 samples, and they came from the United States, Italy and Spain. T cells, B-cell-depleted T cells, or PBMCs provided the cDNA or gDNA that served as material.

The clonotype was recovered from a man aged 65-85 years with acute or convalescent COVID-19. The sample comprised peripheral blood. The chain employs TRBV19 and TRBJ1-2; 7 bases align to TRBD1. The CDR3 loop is CASTFNGQDYGYTF. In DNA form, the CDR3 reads TGTGCCAGTACCTTCAACGGACAGGACTATGGCTACACCTTC.